This T cell receptor beta chain was sequenced during a study of shared clonotypes between healthy human individuals. Positively selected for CCR7, the CD45RO-negative cells used as naive CD8 cells excluded terminally differentiated effector memory CD45RA+ cells. Adult donors, all healthy and HIV-negative, had no recent acute infections or vaccinations. Germline V gene lookup returns CDR1 SQVTM and CDR2 ANQGSEA. The CDR3 is made up of 16 amino acids. The ends lost 5 bases at V and 8 bases at J; junction bases unmatched: 16. Assay used: immunoSEQ multiplex PCR; TCRdb lists only in-frame clones, some missing. Counted here are about 1.9 million clones, around 93% occurring once; the ten biggest clones make up 1.5% to 2%.

The chain links TRBV29-1 to TRBJ2-2, with 8 bases that match TRBD1. This clonotype was sampled from a man between 18 and 35 years old in good health. Some clones in this sample may be carry-over from other donors' samples. The sample consisted of naive CD8+ T cells from PBMCs. The CDR3 sequence: CSVPSPSSRGHGELFF. The CDR3 nucleotides are TGCAGCGTTCCATCCCCGTCCTCCAGGGGGCATGGGGAGCTGTTTTTT.